These 5 T cell receptor beta chains originate from one sample sequenced in a study of blood T cell repertoires in COVID-19. The method was immunoSEQ multiplex PCR; TCRdb's version includes in-frame clones alone and lacks a portion of them. The sample lists about 160,000 clones, 87% seen once, with 3.9% in the top ten. Sequencing was carried out using peripheral blood. All receptors derive from an older woman who had recovered from COVID-19.

This sequence joins TRBV6-1 and TRBJ2-7; TRBD1 is a possible D gene (6 bases). The CDR3 has 13 amino acids. Trimming removed 2 bases from V and 5 bases from J, with 10 bases in between. Germline CDR1 is MNHNS and CDR2 is SASEGT. The CDR3 region has the DNA TGTGCCAGCAGTGAACAGGGGATAGACGAGCAGTACTTC. Amino acid sequence: CASSEQGIDEQYF.

The chain couples TRBV27 to TRBJ2-5, with 9 bases fitting TRBD2. Germline CDR1 reads MNHEY; CDR2 reads SMNVEV (reference sequence). The CDR3 is 17 residues long. V shed 4 bases and J 3 bases; nucleotides not matched to a gene: 12. CDR3 in amino acids: CASSYYGSTSGEETQYF. The CDR3 nucleotides are TGTGCCAGCAGTTATTACGGGTCGACTAGCGGAGAAGAGACCCAGTACTTC.

This sequence joins TRBV28 and TRBJ2-7, with 9 positions matching TRBD2. Germline CDR1 MDHEN, CDR2 SYDVKM. The CDR3 is 17 residues long. V shed 2 bases and J 1 base; nucleotides not matched to a gene: 9. CDR3 loop: CASSLIWGSGGSYEQYF. The CDR3 DNA is TGTGCCAGCAGTTTAATATGGGGTAGCGGGGGTTCCTACGAGCAGTACTTC.

This chain uses TRBV24-1 with TRBJ2-5, with D perhaps TRBD2 (7 bases). This CDR3 comprises 15 residues. Trimming shortened V by 7 bases and J by 1 base, and 15 bases separated the two germline ends. CDR1 KGHDR and CDR2 SFDVKD come from the germline V gene. The CDR3 nucleotides are TGTGCCACCAGGGGAGGGGGGGCAGGCCAAGAGACCCAGTACTTC. This encodes CATRGGGAGQETQYF.

This clone was observed a single time. The chain uses TRBV27 and TRBJ1-6; D not certain. The CDR3 runs to 15 residues. Germline V gene lookup returns CDR1 MNHEY and CDR2 SMNVEV (reference sequence). The V and J ends lost 1 base and 7 bases respectively, with 11 bases between them. The CDR3 coding sequence is TGTGCCAGCAGTTTATTAGACGTCGGGAATTCACCCCTCCACTTT. Translated, it gives CASSLLDVGNSPLHF.